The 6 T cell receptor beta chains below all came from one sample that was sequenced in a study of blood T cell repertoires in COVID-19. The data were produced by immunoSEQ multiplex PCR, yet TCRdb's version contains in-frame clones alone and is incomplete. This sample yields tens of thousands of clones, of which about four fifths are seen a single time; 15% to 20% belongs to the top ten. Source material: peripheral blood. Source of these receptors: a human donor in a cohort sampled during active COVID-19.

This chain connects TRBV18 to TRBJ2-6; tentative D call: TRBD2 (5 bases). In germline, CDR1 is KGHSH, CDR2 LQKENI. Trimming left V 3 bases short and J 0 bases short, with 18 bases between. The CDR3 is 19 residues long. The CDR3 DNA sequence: TGTGCCAGCTCACCTTTTAGGACTGAACCCTACTCTGGGGCCAACGTCCTGACTTTC. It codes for CASSPFRTEPYSGANVLTF.

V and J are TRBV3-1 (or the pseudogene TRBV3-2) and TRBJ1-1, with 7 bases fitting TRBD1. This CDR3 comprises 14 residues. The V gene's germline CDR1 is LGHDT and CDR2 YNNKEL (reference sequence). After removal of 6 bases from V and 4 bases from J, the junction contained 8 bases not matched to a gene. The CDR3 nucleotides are TGTGCCAGCAGTTTCGGACAGGTCGGCACTGAAGCTTTCTTT. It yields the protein CASSFGQVGTEAFF.

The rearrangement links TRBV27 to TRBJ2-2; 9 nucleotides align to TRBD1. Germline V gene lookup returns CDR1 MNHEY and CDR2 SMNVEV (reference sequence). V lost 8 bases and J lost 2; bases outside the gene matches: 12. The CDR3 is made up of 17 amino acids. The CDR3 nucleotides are TGTGCCAGCGCGAGGGGACAGGGAGGGGGTAACACCGGGGAGCTGTTTTTT. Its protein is CASARGQGGGNTGELFF.

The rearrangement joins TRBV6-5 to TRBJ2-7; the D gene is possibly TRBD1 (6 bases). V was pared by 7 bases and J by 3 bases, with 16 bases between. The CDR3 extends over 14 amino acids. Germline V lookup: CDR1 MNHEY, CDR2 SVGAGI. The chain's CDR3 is CASIRGIGGYEQYF. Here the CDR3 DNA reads TGTGCCAGCATTAGGGGGATCGGAGGCTACGAGCAGTACTTC.

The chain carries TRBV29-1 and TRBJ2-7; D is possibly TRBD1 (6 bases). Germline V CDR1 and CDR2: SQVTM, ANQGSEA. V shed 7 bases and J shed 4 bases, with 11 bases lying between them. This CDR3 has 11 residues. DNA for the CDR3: TGCAGCGGAAACACAGGGTACGAGCAGTACTTC. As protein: CSGNTGYEQYF.

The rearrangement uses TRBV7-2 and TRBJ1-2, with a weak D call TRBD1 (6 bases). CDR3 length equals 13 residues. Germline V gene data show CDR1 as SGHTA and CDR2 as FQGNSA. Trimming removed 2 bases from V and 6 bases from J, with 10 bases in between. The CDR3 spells CASSLSGADGYTF. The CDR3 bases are TGTGCCAGCAGCTTATCAGGGGCGGATGGCTACACCTTC.